This T cell receptor beta chain was found in a study of shared T cell receptors in the human thymus. Using immunoSEQ multiplex PCR, the repertoire was profiled, and TCRdb retains in-frame clones only, with some absent. The repertoire holds 500,000 to 850,000 clones, about 89% seen once, with under 0.01% in the top ten. The same sample was also used in a study of human thymus T cells. Per that paper: As related research reported, thymic repertoires overlapped highly among unrelated individuals.

The sequencing input was thymocytes. This receptor was taken from a boy less than two years old with a congenital heart defect.

DNA for the CDR3: TGTGCCAGCAGCTTGGGGACAGGGAGCCACGAGCAGTACTTC. Its protein is CASSLGTGSHEQYF. V and J are TRBV7-2 and TRBJ2-7; 9 nucleotides match TRBD1. The CDR3 sequence is 14 residues long. With 3 bases clipped from V and 5 bases from J, the junction kept 5 bases outside the gene matches. Germline V gene lookup returns CDR1 SGHTA and CDR2 FQGNSA.